The 19 T cell receptor beta chains below were found in one sample sequenced in a study of T cell repertoires in cytomegalovirus infection. TCRdb reprocessed the reads via MiXCR and lists one record per CDR3 protein. The table records hundreds of thousands of distinct CDR3 sequences, about 24% of them present only once. The sequenced sample consisted of CD8+ T cells from PBMCs. Receptor source: a human donor in good health (CMV status not recorded). Some clones in this sample may be carry-over from other donors' samples.

This clonotype was seen at least ten times. CDR3 protein: CASSLEAVPNYGYTF. The DNA for the CDR3 is TGTGCCAGCAGCTTAGAGGCCGTCCCTAACTATGGCTACACCTTC. V and J are TRBV7-9 and TRBJ1-2; D remains ambiguous. CDR3 length: 15 amino acids. Deletions cut 1 base from V and 0 bases from J, with 9 bases between. Germline lookup yields CDR1 SEHNR and CDR2 FQNEAQ (reference sequence). Filled out from reference TRBV7-9 and TRBJ1-2, the complete variable domain reads DTGVSQNPRHKITKRGQNVTFRCDPISEHNRLYWYRQTLGQGPEFLTYFQNEAQLEKSRLLSDRFSAERPKGSFSTLEIQRTEQGDSAMYLCASSLEAVPNYGYTFGSGTRLTVV.

In this sample, this clonotype turned up many times. This chain joins TRBV12-3 or TRBV12-4 and TRBJ2-1; TRBD2 aligns across 8 bases. CDR3 length equals 13 residues. J gave up 5 bases and V 3 bases, and 0 bases lay outside the gene matches. As DNA, the CDR3 is TGTGCCAGCAGTTTTAGCGGGAACAATGAGCAGTTCTTC. This translates into CASSFSGNNEQFF.

In this sample, this clonotype turned up many times. The chain couples TRBV7-8 to TRBJ2-7, with 8 nucleotides matching TRBD1. This CDR3 contains 15 residues. Trimming took 4 bases from V and 6 from J; bases not matched to a gene: 11. CDR1 is SGHVS, CDR2 FQNEAQ, per germline. The CDR3 is CASSWLGTGLSEQYV. Here the CDR3 DNA reads TGTGCCAGCAGCTGGTTGGGGACAGGTTTAAGCGAGCAGTACGTC.

The chain is built from TRBV27 and TRBJ2-5; D is unresolved. Germline CDR1 MNHEY, CDR2 SMNVEV (reference sequence). The V and J ends lost 2 bases and 5 bases respectively, with 9 bases between them. The length of the CDR3 is 13 residues. The CDR3 sequence is CASSLANFETQYF. As DNA, the CDR3 is TGTGCCAGCAGTTTAGCGAACTTTGAGACCCAGTACTTC.

Only a few counts were recorded for this clonotype. The chain couples TRBV20-1 to TRBJ2-1; a possible D gene is TRBD1 (6 bases). The CDR3 is made up of 16 amino acids. From germline, CDR1 is DFQATT and CDR2 SNEGSKA (reference sequence). V lost 1 base and J lost 4, with 17 bases in between. Here the CDR3 reads CSARASEDSYYNEQFF. The CDR3 DNA is TGCAGTGCTAGAGCATCCGAGGACAGCTATTACAATGAGCAGTTCTTC.

This clonotype has at least ten counts. An end of the junction differs from the germline gene, which may be a read error. V gene TRBV7-7 combines with J gene TRBJ2-1, with a tentative D call TRBD1 (6 bases). The germline gives CDR1 SSHAT, CDR2 FNYEAQ (reference sequence). This CDR3 is 14 amino acids long. CDR3 amino acids: CASSPRTDFDEQFF. CDR3 sequence (DNA): TGTGCTAGCAGCCCTCGGACAGATTTCGATGAGCAGTTCTTC. The entire variable domain, with the rest obtained from reference TRBV7-7 and TRBJ2-1, is as follows: GAGVSQSPRYKVTKRGQDVTLRCDPISSHATLYWYQQALGQGPEFLTYFNYEAQPDKSGLPSDRFSAERPEGSISTLTIQRTEQRDSAMYRCASSPRTDFDEQFFGPGTRLTVL.

This clonotype was observed a handful of times. The CDR3 reads CAILGAGPTTGELFF. The CDR3 coding sequence is TGTGCCATCTTAGGGGCAGGTCCGACCACCGGGGAGCTGTTTTTT. The J gene is TRBJ2-2, the V gene TRBV10-3, with a tentative D call TRBD1 (5 bases). Trimming stripped 8 bases from V and 4 bases from J, with 17 bases between. The CDR3 has 15 residues. CDR1 is ENHRY, CDR2 SYGVKD, per germline.

To note about this clonotype: This could be a read error, since a much larger clone is one nucleotide away. V gene TRBV7-2 combines with J gene TRBJ1-3, with D tentatively TRBD1 (6 bases). V was cut by 4 bases and J by 0 bases, with 10 bases left in between. Looked up from germline, CDR1 is SGHTA and CDR2 is FQGNSA. The CDR3 has 15 amino acids. The CDR3 DNA reads as TGTACCAGCAGCTCCGGGGGCAGCTCTGGAAACACCATATATTTT. Protein: CTSSSGGSSGNTIYF.

This clonotype was recorded at least ten times. The J gene is TRBJ1-5, the V gene TRBV7-2, with a tentative D call TRBD1 (5 bases). Trimming removed 4 bases from V and 3 bases from J, with 13 bases in between. The CDR3 is 15 amino acids. Germline CDR1 is SGHTA and CDR2 is FQGNSA. CDR3 in DNA: TGTGCCAGCAGCTCGGGGGGGGTCCTCAATCAGCCCCAGCATTTT. Its protein is CASSSGGVLNQPQHF.

This clonotype was detected ten times or more. The CDR3: CASTSTGGNEQFF. CDR3 nucleotide sequence: TGTGCCAGCACCTCGACAGGAGGCAATGAGCAGTTCTTC. V gene TRBV7-3 combines with J gene TRBJ2-1, with D possibly being TRBD1 (6 bases). Germline values: CDR1 SGHTA, CDR2 FQGTGA. The V gene lost 7 bases and the J gene lost 6 bases, with 13 bases spanning the gap. CDR3 length: 13 residues.

This clonotype was seen at least ten times. The gene calls are TRBV7-2 and TRBJ1-4; 8 positions match TRBD1. In germline, CDR1 is SGHTA, CDR2 FQGNSA. The CDR3 runs to 16 residues. The V gene end was trimmed by 5 bases and the J gene end by 7 bases; junction bases not matched to a gene: 12. The DNA of the CDR3 is TGTGCCAGCAGCCACGAACCCAGGGGGCCCTTTGAAAAACTGTTTTTT. It translates to CASSHEPRGPFEKLFF.

With respect to this clonotype: A much larger clone differs from this one at a single base, so this may be a read error. The rearrangement uses TRBV12-3 or TRBV12-4 and TRBJ2-2, with 7 bases lining up with TRBD1. J gave up 4 bases and V 10 bases, and 9 bases lay outside the gene matches. This CDR3 comprises 14 residues. CDR3 nucleotide sequence: TGTGCCAACACCCTGACAGGGATCACCGGGGAGCTGTTTTTT. Translation gives CANTLTGITGELFF.

This clonotype was observed at least ten times. The rearrangement uses TRBV6-1 and TRBJ1-1, with D uncertain. Germline values: CDR1 MNHNS, CDR2 SASEGT. The CDR3 consists of 12 residues. Trimming left V 10 bases short and J 1 base short, with 10 bases between. CDR3 DNA: TGTGCCACCGTTTTGGGGAACACTGAAGCTTTCTTT. It yields the protein CATVLGNTEAFF.

The V gene is TRBV7-8, the J gene TRBJ2-5; D is unresolved. V was trimmed by 5 bases and J by 7 bases, leaving 17 bases between them. The CDR3 totals 14 residues. Germline lookup yields CDR1 SGHVS and CDR2 FQNEAQ. CDR3 residues: CASSEHNSVGTQYF. The CDR3 bases are TGTGCCAGCAGCGAACACAACAGCGTTGGGACCCAGTACTTC.

The rearrangement uses TRBV15 and TRBJ1-6; D remains unclear. The CDR3 loop spans 16 amino acids. Germline V gene lookup returns CDR1 LNHNV and CDR2 YYDKDF (reference sequence). V shed 0 bases and J shed 5 bases, with 11 bases lying between them. Here the CDR3 reads CATSRDWVGNNSPLHF. CDR3 DNA: TGTGCCACCAGCAGAGATTGGGTGGGGAATAATTCACCCCTCCACTTT.

This clonotype was seen ten or more times. V and J are TRBV7-9 and TRBJ2-2; 10 bases fit TRBD2. The V and J ends lost 5 bases and 0 bases, in that order; junction bases with no gene match: 12. CDR3 size: 19 residues. CDR1 SEHNR and CDR2 FQNEAQ come from the germline V gene (reference sequence). The CDR3 DNA reads as TGTGCCAGCAGCCCCGTTTTTTCTAGCGGGGGAACGAACACCGGGGAGCTGTTTTTT. It is translated as CASSPVFSSGGTNTGELFF.

The chain joins TRBV7-9 to TRBJ2-6, with 10 nucleotides matching TRBD1. With 4 bases clipped from V and 4 bases from J, the junction kept 10 bases outside the gene matches. The CDR3 runs 18 residues. Germline CDR1 and CDR2: SEHNR and FQNEAQ (reference sequence). CDR3: CASSSPGQGTLGANVLTF. DNA for the CDR3: TGTGCCAGCAGCTCCCCGGGACAGGGGACTCTGGGGGCCAACGTCCTGACTTTC.

The J gene is TRBJ2-3, the V gene TRBV20-1; possibly TRBD1 for D (6 bases). This CDR3 contains 16 residues. V dropped 0 bases and J dropped 0 bases, with 13 bases sitting between them. Per germline, CDR1 DFQATT and CDR2 SNEGSKA (reference sequence). CDR3 in amino acids: CSARDIQGLSTDTQYF. The CDR3 DNA is TGCAGTGCTAGAGACATACAGGGCTTAAGCACAGATACGCAGTATTTT.

Only a few counts were recorded for this clonotype. This sequence joins TRBV29-1 and TRBJ2-7; perhaps TRBD1 as D (6 bases). Germline CDR1 SQVTM, CDR2 ANQGSEA. V dropped 6 bases and J dropped 0 bases, with 9 bases sitting between them. This CDR3 has 12 residues. The CDR3 nucleotides read TGCAGCGTCTCGGACAGCTCCTACGAGCAGTACTTC. The encoded protein is CSVSDSSYEQYF.